Listed here are 12 T cell receptor beta chains from one sample, sequenced in a study of shared clonotypes between healthy human individuals. Assay: immunoSEQ multiplex PCR; the TCRdb copy retains only in-frame clones and omits some. The sample records some 980,000 clones, about three quarters being singletons. Sample: memory CD4+ T cells sorted from blood. Described subset: CD45RA-negative fraction. These receptors originate from a man aged 18 to 30 in good health.

V is TRBV6-4 and J is TRBJ1-5, with D perhaps matching TRBD1 (6 bases). V was cut by 2 bases and J by 4 bases, with 12 bases left in between. The CDR3 consists of 15 residues. CDR1 is MRHNA, CDR2 SNTAGT, per germline. CDR3 DNA sequence: TGTGCCAGCAGTGACCCGGATAGGGGGAATCAGCCCCAGCATTTT. It encodes CASSDPDRGNQPQHF.

This chain joins TRBV29-1 and TRBJ2-2; 7 bases are a match to TRBD1. The CDR3 consists of 13 residues. Trimming cost V 7 bases and J 5 bases; bases outside gene matches: 7. Germline assignment: CDR1 SQVTM and CDR2 ANQGSEA. The CDR3 region has the DNA TGCAGCGCTGACAGGGCTGGGACCGGGGAGCTGTTTTTT. Protein product: CSADRAGTGELFF.

This clone was recorded many times. One end of the junction does not line up with germline, which may come from a read error. The gene calls are TRBV7-7 and TRBJ1-6, with 9 bases lining up with TRBD1. The CDR3 totals 16 residues. Germline values: CDR1 SSHAT, CDR2 FNYEAQ (reference sequence). CDR3 protein: CASSSAGQGRNSPLHF. Here the CDR3 DNA reads TGTGCTAGCAGCTCAGCGGGACAGGGCCGCAATTCACCCCTCCACTTT.

J is TRBJ2-1 and V is TRBV6-5, with D possibly matching TRBD2 (6 bases). Germline V lookup: CDR1 MNHEY, CDR2 SVGAGI. V shed 6 bases and J shed 0 bases, with 12 bases lying between them. This CDR3 has 15 residues. The CDR3 nucleotides are TGTGCCAGCAGCCCAGCGGGCCTCTCCTACAATGAGCAGTTCTTC. Encoded protein: CASSPAGLSYNEQFF.

CDR3 amino acids: CASGPGQEPNSPLHF. CDR3 nucleotide sequence: TGTGCCAGCGGCCCGGGACAGGAACCTAATTCACCCCTCCACTTT. The chain uses TRBV6-5 and TRBJ1-6; 8 bases fit TRBD1. This CDR3 spans 15 amino acids. Germline V gives CDR1 MNHEY, CDR2 SVGAGI. The V gene end was trimmed by 8 bases and the J gene end by 6 bases; junction bases not matched to a gene: 9.

This clone was seen more than once but under ten times. V and J are TRBV6-6 and TRBJ1-1, with D uncertain. This CDR3 contains 15 residues. The germline CDR1 and CDR2 sequences are MNHNY and SVGAGI (reference sequence). Trimming pared 8 bases from V and 0 bases from J, leaving 16 bases between. CDR3 DNA: TGTGCCAGCTCCCAAGGAGGATTCATGAACACTGAAGCTTTCTTT. Protein: CASSQGGFMNTEAFF.

The count of this clone is one. This chain connects TRBV18 to TRBJ1-1; D might be TRBD1 (5 bases). Germline V gene lookup returns CDR1 KGHSH and CDR2 LQKENI. V was shortened by 2 bases and J by 4 bases, with 11 bases between the two germline ends. This CDR3 region has 14 residues. The CDR3 spells CASSPSAGGTEAFF. DNA of the CDR3: TGTGCCAGCTCACCAAGCGCGGGGGGCACTGAAGCTTTCTTT.

J is TRBJ1-1 and V is TRBV6-5, with D uncertain. This CDR3 is built from 15 residues. CDR1 and CDR2 from the germline V gene are MNHEY and SVGAGI. Trimming removed 4 bases from V and 5 bases from J, with 17 bases in between. The CDR3 is CASSFIGRVRTEAFF. The CDR3 region has the DNA TGTGCCAGCAGTTTCATCGGGAGAGTAAGGACTGAAGCTTTCTTT.

The chain combines TRBV27 with TRBJ2-2, with no clear D. V lost 9 bases and J lost 3, with 11 bases in between. Germline values: CDR1 MNHEY, CDR2 SMNVEV (reference sequence). The CDR3 length is 13 residues. CDR3 in DNA: TGTGCCAGTATCTCGCGGTACACCGGGGAGCTGTTTTTT. As protein: CASISRYTGELFF.

The gene calls are TRBV18 and TRBJ2-1; D is perhaps TRBD2 (6 bases). The V end was cut by 4 bases, the J end by 4 bases, with 8 bases between. Germline V gives CDR1 KGHSH, CDR2 LQKENI. The CDR3 contains 13 residues. The CDR3 coding sequence is TGTGCCAGCTCACGAGGGACTTACAATGAGCAGTTCTTC. As protein: CASSRGTYNEQFF.

With regard to this clone: This may come from a read error, since a much larger clone is one base off. This specimen includes other DNA sequences encoding the same CDR3. J is TRBJ2-3 and V is TRBV11-3; tentatively, D is TRBD1 or TRBD2 (5 bases each). The CDR3 has 13 amino acids. Germline values: CDR1 SGHNT, CDR2 YENEEA. Trimming removed 5 bases from V and 2 bases from J, with 8 bases in between. CDR3: CASSRGTTDTQYF. CDR3 DNA: TGTGCCAGCAGCCGAGGGACCACAGATACGCAGTATTTT.

CDR3 region: CASSLSNAETQYF. The CDR3 nucleotides are TGTGCCAGCAGCTTAAGCAATGCAGAGACCCAGTACTTC. The chain employs TRBV7-9 and TRBJ2-5, with D unclear. CDR1 is SEHNR and CDR2 is FQNEAQ in the germline V gene (reference sequence). V was shortened by 2 bases and J by 4 bases, with 8 bases between the two germline ends. The CDR3 totals 13 residues.